The 20 T cell receptor beta chains below come from one sample, sequenced in a study of cytomegalovirus exposure and HLA in healthy donors. Amplification used 60 Vbeta primers and 13 Jbeta primers. Only in-frame clones appear in the TCRdb table, and some are missing; sequencing was by immunoSEQ multiplex PCR. In all, the sample yields 40,000 to 50,000 clones. Sequencing used PBMCs. The receptors derive from a woman between 35 and 50 years old in good health and CMV-seronegative.

This rearrangement joins TRBV9 to TRBJ2-7; 9 bases map to TRBD1. V was clipped by 0 bases and J by 6 bases; unmatched bases: 4. CDR1 SGDLS and CDR2 YYNGEE come from the germline V gene. The CDR3 spans 14 residues. CDR3 loop: CASSVGETGGEQYF. The CDR3 region has the DNA TGTGCCAGCAGCGTAGGGGAGACAGGGGGCGAGCAGTACTTC.

The V call is TRBV30, the J call TRBJ2-3; 10 positions match TRBD2. Losses at the gene ends were 5 bases for V and 4 bases for J; bases not matched to a gene: 6. There are 14 residues in the CDR3. Germline V gene lookup returns CDR1 GTSNPN and CDR2 SVGIG (reference sequence). CDR3 sequence: CAWGDGTSADTQYF. As DNA, the CDR3 is TGTGCCTGGGGAGACGGGACTAGCGCAGATACGCAGTATTTT.

The chain joins TRBV18 to TRBJ2-6, with D possibly matching TRBD2 (5 bases). The CDR3 loop spans 17 amino acids. CDR1 and CDR2 (germline): KGHSH, LQKENI. V dropped 3 bases and J dropped 0 bases, with 12 bases sitting between them. CDR3 protein: CASSPRAALSGANVLTF. The CDR3 region has the DNA TGTGCCAGCTCACCGAGGGCAGCCCTCTCTGGGGCCAACGTCCTGACTTTC.

V is TRBV5-1 and J is TRBJ1-1; D perhaps matches TRBD1 (5 bases). V lost 0 bases and J lost 8, with 17 bases in between. The germline V gene encodes CDR1 SGHRS and CDR2 YFSETQ. The CDR3 covers 15 residues. This chain's CDR3 is CASSLGLLGGPEAFF. The CDR3 DNA sequence: TGCGCCAGCAGCTTGGGGTTGTTGGGGGGACCAGAAGCTTTCTTT.

This chain joins TRBV16 and TRBJ1-5; D remains unclear. This CDR3 comprises 17 residues. CDR1 KGHSY and CDR2 FQNENV come from the germline V gene. V lost 0 bases, J lost 0 bases, and 12 bases lay in between. For the CDR3, the DNA is TGTGCCAGCAGCCAATCAGGCAGGCCGGATAGCAATCAGCCCCAGCATTTT. Translating it yields CASSQSGRPDSNQPQHF.

This chain links TRBV4-3 with TRBJ2-4; 11 bases fit TRBD2. Looked up from germline, CDR1 is LGHNA and CDR2 is YSLEER. This CDR3 region has 19 residues. Trimming at V came to 4 bases and at J to 1 base, leaving 12 bases not matched to a gene. For the CDR3, the DNA is TGCGCCAGCAGCCCACGACTAGCGGGACAACCTTTGGCCAAAAACATTCAGTACTTC. This codes for CASSPRLAGQPLAKNIQYF.

The chain employs TRBV6-5 and TRBJ2-7; 10 bases are a match to TRBD2. Trimming removed 4 bases from V and 6 bases from J; junction bases left unmatched: 3. The CDR3 runs 13 residues. Germline values: CDR1 MNHEY, CDR2 SVGAGI. Written as DNA, the CDR3 is TGTGCCAGCAGTTCTAGCGGGAGAAGCGAGCAGTACTTC. Its protein is CASSSSGRSEQYF.

J is TRBJ1-4 and V is TRBV7-2; 8 nucleotides align to TRBD1. CDR3 size: 15 residues. J lost 15 bases, V lost 4 bases, and 16 bases had no gene match. The germline V gene encodes CDR1 SGHTA and CDR2 FQGNSA. CDR3 in amino acids: CASSSGDRPFGELFF. For the CDR3, the DNA is TGTGCCAGCAGCTCGGGGGACAGGCCGTTCGGCGAATTGTTTTTT.

V gene TRBV7-9 combines with J gene TRBJ2-1, with TRBD1 matching over 9 bases. Germline CDR1 reads SEHNR; CDR2 reads FQNEAQ (reference sequence). Trimming removed 3 bases from V and 16 bases from J; junction bases left unmatched: 7. The CDR3 extends over 12 amino acids. The CDR3 DNA reads as TGTGCCAGCAGCTTCACCGGGACAGGGTTCTTCTTC. Translation gives CASSFTGTGFFF.

V is TRBV9 and J is TRBJ2-1, with D tentatively TRBD1 (5 bases). There are 12 residues in the CDR3. V was shortened by 4 bases and J by 6 bases, with 8 bases between the two germline ends. CDR1 is SGDLS and CDR2 is YYNGEE in the germline V gene. The CDR3 region is CASSKTVNEQFF. CDR3 DNA sequence: TGTGCCAGCAGCAAGACAGTCAATGAGCAGTTCTTC.

The CDR3, as DNA: TGTGCCAGCAGCGCGGGACTAGCGGGCGCCGTTCCGAACACCGGGGAGCTGTTTTTT. It specifies CASSAGLAGAVPNTGELFF. J is TRBJ2-2 and V is TRBV13, with 12 bases aligning to TRBD2. V lost 5 bases, J lost 0 bases, and 10 bases stayed unmatched. The CDR3 loop spans 19 amino acids. Germline assignment: CDR1 PRHDT and CDR2 FYEKMQ (reference sequence).

The chain uses TRBV5-1 and TRBJ1-1; no clear D gene. The V end was cut by 0 bases, the J end by 4 bases, with 4 bases between. The germline CDR1 and CDR2 sequences are SGHRS and YFSETQ. The CDR3 totals 12 residues. The CDR3 reads CASSLESTEAFF. The DNA of the CDR3 is TGCGCCAGCAGCTTGGAGAGCACTGAAGCTTTCTTT.

The chain has TRBV5-1 and TRBJ2-3; the D is unclear. From germline, CDR1 is SGHRS and CDR2 YFSETQ. The CDR3 length is 14 residues. Trimming removed 1 base from V and 3 bases from J, with 9 bases in between. CDR3 nucleotides: TGCGCCAGCAGCTTGCTGGGCGAGACAGATACGCAGTATTTT. It is translated as CASSLLGETDTQYF.

The rearrangement uses TRBV6-1 and TRBJ2-3, with D possibly TRBD1 on 5 matching bases. Trimming stripped 1 base from V and 2 bases from J, with 13 bases between. The CDR3 consists of 16 residues. Germline V lookup: CDR1 MNHNS, CDR2 SASEGT. The CDR3 region has the DNA TGTGCCAGCAGTGAAGTGGCGGCAGGGAACACAGATACGCAGTATTTT. It codes for CASSEVAAGNTDTQYF.

The J gene is TRBJ1-2, the V gene TRBV5-6; D not certain. V was trimmed by 0 bases and J by 0 bases, leaving 9 bases between them. This CDR3 is built from 15 residues. Germline V gene lookup returns CDR1 SGHDT and CDR2 YYEEEE. CDR3 bases: TGTGCCAGCAGCTTGGCAGGCGGGTCTAACTATGGCTACACCTTC. Its protein is CASSLAGGSNYGYTF.

The rearrangement joins TRBV7-9 to TRBJ1-2; maybe TRBD1 (6 bases). CDR1 and CDR2 (germline): SEHNR, FQNEAQ (reference sequence). The V end was cut by 5 bases, the J end by 5 bases, with 15 bases between. The CDR3 contains 14 residues. The CDR3 sequence is CASSLGQGKYGYTF. As DNA, the CDR3 is TGTGCCAGCAGCCTAGGGCAGGGGAAGTATGGCTACACCTTC.

The chain employs TRBV19 and TRBJ1-1; D not resolved. CDR1 and CDR2 from the germline V gene are LNHDA and SQIVND (reference sequence). The CDR3 contains 15 residues. Trimming cost V 3 bases and J 3 bases, with 14 bases left between them. In DNA form, the CDR3 reads TGTGCCAGTAGTATTGGCACCGGAGAGGACACTGAAGCTTTCTTT. Protein: CASSIGTGEDTEAFF.

V usage is TRBV29-1 and J usage is TRBJ1-1; 11 bases are a match to TRBD1. Per germline, CDR1 SQVTM and CDR2 ANQGSEA. The trim removed 6 bases at V and 6 bases at J, leaving 3 bases unmatched. This CDR3 is 12 amino acids long. In DNA, the CDR3 is TGCAGCGTGGGGACAGGGGGAGCTGAAGCTTTCTTT. It yields the protein CSVGTGGAEAFF.

The V and J genes are TRBV9 and TRBJ1-1; a possible D gene is TRBD1 (5 bases). The CDR3 sequence is 16 residues long. CDR1 and CDR2 (germline): SGDLS, YYNGEE. With 3 bases removed from V and 0 bases from J, the gap between germline ends came to 15 bases. CDR3 in amino acids: CASSEGVTTLNTEAFF. Written as DNA, the CDR3 is TGTGCCAGCAGCGAAGGGGTTACCACCCTGAACACTGAAGCTTTCTTT.

V gene TRBV25-1 combines with J gene TRBJ2-3, with 9 positions matching TRBD1. This CDR3 spans 16 amino acids. J lost 1 base, V lost 4 bases, and 6 bases had no gene match. Germline loops: CDR1 MGHDK, CDR2 SYGVNS. CDR3 amino acids: CASSAGTGLRTDTQYF. The CDR3 DNA is TGTGCCAGCAGTGCCGGGACAGGGCTTCGCACAGATACGCAGTATTTT.